These T cell receptor beta chains were read from a single sample in a study of beta chain features in type 1 diabetes. Method: immunoSEQ multiplex PCR; TCRdb's copy keeps in-frame clones and lacks some. There are about 150,000 clones in the sample; approximately 10% occur only once, and over 2% lies in the top ten. Sequencing was carried out using central memory CD4+ T cells from blood. The receptors were sampled from a man aged 18-30 years in good health. CDR3s include the opening cysteine and the closing phenylalanine or tryptophan. The D gene is left open where the match is weak. Rows give clone size only sometimes, using once, few, many, or a class for an expanded clone.

D	V	size	J	CDR3	DNA
TRBD1	TRBV27	few	TRBJ2-1	CASSLTGVFYNEQFF	TGTGCCAGCAGTTTAACAGGGGTCTTCTACAATGAGCAGTTCTTC
NA	TRBV18	NA	TRBJ1-1	CASSSYTGGEAFF	TGTGCCAGCTCATCTTATACAGGTGGAGAAGCTTTCTTT
TRBD1	TRBV27	NA	TRBJ1-3	CASSLIGQGRGNTIYF	TGTGCCAGCAGTCTTATCGGACAGGGACGTGGAAACACCATATATTTT
NA	TRBV7-2	NA	TRBJ2-2	CASSLLSGELFF	TGTGCCAGCAGCCTACTCTCCGGGGAGCTGTTTTTT
NA	TRBV6-6	NA	TRBJ2-5	CASGLGGRETQYF	TGTGCCAGCGGCCTAGGAGGGAGAGAGACCCAGTACTTC
NA	TRBV29-1	NA	TRBJ2-6	CSVKGSSGANVLTF	TGCAGCGTTAAGGGATCGTCTGGGGCCAACGTCCTGACTTTC
NA	TRBV5-5	few	TRBJ2-3	CASSLAWKADTQYF	TGTGCCAGCAGCTTGGCCTGGAAAGCAGATACGCAGTATTTT
TRBD1	TRBV29-1	few	TRBJ1-2	CSVVNRGRLTNYGYTF	TGCAGCGTGGTCAACAGGGGGCGTCTTACTAACTATGGCTACACCTTC
TRBD2	TRBV9	NA	TRBJ2-3	CASSVGLGTDTQYF	TGTGCCAGCAGCGTCGGACTAGGGACAGATACGCAGTATTTT
TRBD1	TRBV27	few	TRBJ2-4	CASSLAPRSAQGTKNIQYF	TGTGCCAGCAGTTTAGCCCCAAGGTCTGCACAGGGGACCAAAAACATTCAGTACTTC
TRBD1	TRBV15	few	TRBJ2-5	CATSQQGRVETQYF	TGTGCCACCAGCCAACAGGGGCGGGTGGAGACCCAGTACTTC
TRBD1	TRBV7-6	NA	TRBJ2-3	CASSRWTGGTTDTQYF	TGTGCCAGCAGCCGATGGACAGGGGGCACCACAGATACGCAGTATTTT
NA	TRBV7-2	NA	TRBJ1-3	CASSLRGNTIYF	TGTGCCAGCAGCTTACGCGGAAACACCATATATTTT
NA	TRBV29-1	NA	TRBJ2-7	CSVDLGGTQSYEQYF	TGCAGCGTTGATCTTGGCGGGACTCAGTCCTACGAGCAGTACTTC
TRBD1	TRBV28	many	TRBJ2-5	CASRDRGLKTQYF	TGTGCCAGCAGGGACAGGGGGCTGAAGACCCAGTACTTC
NA	TRBV28	NA	TRBJ2-7	CASSLWASKAYEQYF	TGTGCCAGCAGTTTATGGGCTTCCAAGGCCTACGAGCAGTACTTC
TRBD1	TRBV29-1	NA	TRBJ2-7	CSAMGQGAREQYF	TGCAGCGCTATGGGACAGGGGGCCAGGGAGCAGTACTTC
TRBD1	TRBV5-1	many	TRBJ2-3	CASSLGTASTDTQYF	TGCGCCAGCAGCTTAGGGACAGCTAGCACAGATACGCAGTATTTT
TRBD1	TRBV4-1	NA	TRBJ2-7	CASSQDTGGGYEQYF	TGCGCCAGCAGCCAGGATACAGGGGGAGGCTACGAGCAGTACTTC
TRBD1	TRBV4-1	NA	TRBJ2-7	CASSQAATGDYEQYF	TGCGCCAGCAGCCAAGCAGCGACAGGGGACTACGAGCAGTACTTC
TRBD2	TRBV30	NA	TRBJ2-3	CAWSVKGGPDTQYF	TGTGCCTGGAGTGTAAAGGGAGGGCCGGATACGCAGTATTTT
NA	TRBV7-3	NA	TRBJ1-1	CASSVQGNTEAFF	TGTGCCAGCAGCGTGCAGGGCAACACTGAAGCTTTCTTT
NA	TRBV7-2	few	TRBJ2-1	CASSSTRGTYNEQFF	TGTGCCAGCAGCTCGACTAGAGGAACCTACAATGAGCAGTTCTTC
TRBD1	TRBV2	few	TRBJ1-1	CASSDLGTGDEAFF	TGTGCCAGCAGCGACCTTGGGACAGGGGATGAAGCTTTCTTT
NA	TRBV9	NA	TRBJ2-5	CASSVYSEETQYF	TGTGCCAGCAGCGTATACAGCGAAGAGACCCAGTACTTC
NA	TRBV6-5	NA	TRBJ1-6	CASNPGGLGSPLHF	TGTGCCAGCAACCCTGGGGGGCTAGGTTCACCCCTCCACTTT
NA	TRBV7-2	NA	TRBJ1-3	CASSLDSGYGNTIYF	TGTGCCAGCAGCTTAGATTCAGGGTACGGAAACACCATATATTTT
NA	TRBV7-2	NA	TRBJ2-2	CASSERDTGELFF	TGTGCCAGCAGCGAACGGGACACCGGGGAGCTGTTTTTT
TRBD1	TRBV7-2	many	TRBJ1-6	CASSLAGTENSPLHF	TGTGCCAGCAGCTTAGCGGGGACAGAGAATTCACCCCTCCACTTT
NA	TRBV7-2	few	TRBJ2-4	CASTPGMGNIQYF	TGTGCCAGCACCCCCGGGATGGGCAACATTCAGTACTTC
TRBD1	TRBV30	few	TRBJ1-2	CAWSSPDRIYGYTF	TGTGCCTGGAGTTCCCCGGACAGGATCTATGGCTACACCTTC
TRBD1	TRBV7-2	few	TRBJ2-5	CASSARTGEETQYF	TGTGCCAGCAGTGCCAGGACAGGGGAAGAGACCCAGTACTTC
TRBD2	TRBV5-1	NA	TRBJ2-7	CASSLGPTSRSSYEQYF	TGCGCCAGCAGCTTGGGCCCGACTAGCAGGAGCTCCTACGAGCAGTACTTC
TRBD1	TRBV25-1	few	TRBJ2-5	CASRSAGTAQETQYF	TGTGCCAGCAGATCCGCCGGGACAGCCCAAGAGACCCAGTACTTC
TRBD1	TRBV29-1	NA	TRBJ2-7	CSVEASDRDDEQYF	TGCAGCGTTGAAGCCTCGGACAGGGATGACGAGCAGTACTTC
NA	TRBV4-1	NA	TRBJ1-2	CASSQDEGPYGYTF	TGCGCCAGCAGCCAAGATGAGGGGCCTTATGGCTACACCTTC